The 24 T cell receptor beta chains reported below all come from one sample, sequenced in a study of post-analysis software for immune sequencing data (dated by TCRdb to between 2014 and 2016). Antigens of these TCRs are unknown. The method behind the library was PCR. Instrument on record: Illumina HiSeq 2500. To reduce PCR and sequencing biases, unique molecular identifiers were built into the TCR beta cDNA libraries. In-frame beta chains were kept once TCRdb had trimmed the public reads at Q25 with fastp and called clones with MiXCR. Duplicate CDR3 protein sequences are folded into a single record with the most common DNA and genes. This sample holds some 800,000 distinct CDR3 sequences; around 45% were observed only once. The ten largest clonotypes hold 4.9% of the sample. The investigation overall reported the following: Significantly higher frequencies in patients than in controls were found for roughly 5 TRBV segments, including TRBV5-6, TRBV5-1 and TRBV20-1.

Sequenced sample: blood. The source is a girl between 5 and 17 years old with multiple sclerosis.

The chain has TRBV10-3 and TRBJ2-7, with D tentatively TRBD2 (6 bases). CDR3 length equals 13 residues. V was trimmed by 6 bases and J by 2 bases, leaving 11 bases between them. Germline assignment: CDR1 ENHRY and CDR2 SYGVKD. The CDR3 sequence: CAIRGTGAYEQYF. The CDR3 DNA reads as TGTGCCATCAGGGGGACGGGAGCCTACGAGCAGTACTTC.

This clonotype was recorded a few times. The chain uses TRBV28 and TRBJ2-5, with D unresolved. This CDR3 has 14 residues. CDR1 is MDHEN, CDR2 SYDVKM, per germline. The V and J ends lost 6 bases and 0 bases respectively, with 11 bases between them. CDR3 sequence reads: CASRPFPNQETQYF. CDR3 coding DNA: TGTGCCAGCAGGCCTTTCCCCAACCAAGAGACCCAGTACTTC.

This sequence joins TRBV29-1 and TRBJ1-1; TRBD1 might be the D (6 bases). Germline V gene data show CDR1 as SQVTM and CDR2 as ANQGSEA. The CDR3 totals 14 residues. The V end was cut by 5 bases, the J end by 1 base, with 14 bases between. Here the CDR3 reads CSVLSLTGNTEAFF. For the CDR3, the DNA is TGCAGCGTTCTAAGCCTGACAGGGAACACTGAAGCTTTCTTT.

This chain joins TRBV7-2 and TRBJ2-3; 10 bases line up with TRBD2. This CDR3 has 17 residues. The V segment lost 1 base and the J segment 1 base; nucleotides outside the gene matches: 5. Germline loops: CDR1 SGHTA, CDR2 FQGNSA. The chain's CDR3 is CASSLDGGTSGTDTQYF. CDR3 DNA: TGTGCCAGCAGCTTAGATGGAGGGACTAGCGGCACAGATACGCAGTATTTT.

The gene calls are TRBV7-2 and TRBJ2-3; D might be TRBD2 (5 bases). Germline CDR1 reads SGHTA; CDR2 reads FQGNSA. This CDR3 contains 16 residues. V was cut by 6 bases and J by 0 bases, with 16 bases left in between. The CDR3 sequence is CASRPGRGRSTDTQYF. The CDR3 nucleotides are TGTGCCAGCAGACCTGGACGGGGTCGAAGCACAGATACGCAGTATTTT.

The chain carries TRBV9 and TRBJ2-6, with D possibly TRBD1 on 5 matching bases. The CDR3 totals 16 residues. From germline, CDR1 is SGDLS and CDR2 YYNGEE. V was clipped by 0 bases and J by 0 bases, with 7 bases between them. This CDR3 reads CASSVAGASGANVLTF. The CDR3 DNA reads as TGTGCCAGCAGCGTAGCTGGGGCCTCTGGGGCCAACGTCCTGACTTTC.

J is TRBJ1-1 and V is TRBV6-5; TRBD1 matches 7 bases. The CDR3 is 15 amino acids. The V gene end was trimmed by 5 bases and the J gene end by 4 bases; junction bases not matched to a gene: 10. CDR1 MNHEY and CDR2 SVGAGI come from the germline V gene. CDR3 sequence (DNA): TGTGCCAGCAGTCCATCGGACAGGTCAGGCACTGAAGCTTTCTTT. It translates to CASSPSDRSGTEAFF.

This clonotype was counted a few times. The V and J genes are TRBV5-1 and TRBJ2-5; 9 bases agree with TRBD2. The germline gives CDR1 SGHRS, CDR2 YFSETQ. The CDR3 sequence is 15 residues long. V was pared by 3 bases and J by 5 bases, with 8 bases of the junction left unmatched. The CDR3, as DNA: TGCGCCAGCAGCTCCCTAGCGGGGTTGGGCGAGACCCAGTACTTC. Translating it yields CASSSLAGLGETQYF.

Worth noting for this clonotype: One junction end disagrees with the germline gene, perhaps due to a read error. The chain combines TRBV12-3 or TRBV12-4 with TRBJ2-7; no definite D call. The CDR3 contains 12 residues. CDR3 loop: CACSHSSYEQYF. Here the CDR3 DNA reads TGTGCCTGCAGTCATAGCTCCTACGAGCAGTACTTC.

This chain links TRBV20-1 with TRBJ1-5, with no clear D. This CDR3 region has 11 residues. Trimming pared 3 bases from V and 9 bases from J, leaving 9 bases between. CDR1 is DFQATT, CDR2 SNEGSKA, per germline (reference sequence). CDR3 DNA: TGCAGTGCTAGGGGCGATGGGCCCCAGCATTTT. Translating it yields CSARGDGPQHF.

In its sample, this clonotype was seen a few times. This chain joins TRBV4-3 and TRBJ1-5, with D hard to call. Germline CDR1 LGHNA, CDR2 YSLEER. The CDR3 extends over 14 amino acids. The V gene lost 0 bases and the J gene lost 6 bases, with 9 bases spanning the gap. CDR3 sequence reads: CASSQDTGSQPQHF. DNA for the CDR3: TGCGCCAGCAGCCAAGATACGGGGAGTCAGCCCCAGCATTTT.

This clonotype was counted a few times. The chain carries TRBV5-1 and TRBJ1-2; 7 nucleotides match TRBD1. Trimming removed 4 bases from V and 6 bases from J; junction bases left unmatched: 6. The CDR3 runs to 13 residues. Germline assignment: CDR1 SGHRS and CDR2 YFSETQ. CDR3 amino acids: CASSQGQEDGYTF. The DNA for the CDR3 is TGCGCCAGCAGCCAAGGACAGGAGGATGGCTACACCTTC.

About this clonotype itself: The junction departs from the called germline gene at one end, perhaps through a read error. The chain carries TRBV28 and TRBJ2-5, with D perhaps TRBD2 (6 bases). The CDR3 sequence is 15 residues long. Germline V CDR1 and CDR2: MDHEN, SYDVKM. CDR3 residues: CATLDYPQEQGTQYF. Here the CDR3 DNA reads TGTGCCACCCTGGACTATCCCCAAGAACAAGGGACCCAGTACTTC.

V usage is TRBV28 and J usage is TRBJ2-7, with 7 bases lining up with TRBD2. Near its end, the DNA agrees better with TRBJ2-5, so the J call may be wrong. Germline CDR1 reads MDHEN; CDR2 reads SYDVKM. The CDR3 is 12 amino acids. The CDR3 loop is CATRGGYETQYF. CDR3 sequence (DNA): TGTGCCACAAGGGGAGGGTATGAGACCCAGTACTTC.

This clonotype was counted only a few times. The chain couples TRBV7-6 to TRBJ1-5, with D uncertain. Germline values: CDR1 SGHVS, CDR2 FNYEAQ. The V end was cut by 5 bases, the J end by 6 bases, with 14 bases between. The CDR3 length is 14 residues. The CDR3: CASSQWATSQPQHF. For the CDR3, the DNA is TGTGCCAGCAGCCAATGGGCCACCAGTCAGCCCCAGCATTTT.

On this clonotype itself: Given a much more abundant clone one base away, this may be a read error. V and J are TRBV25-1 and TRBJ2-1, with TRBD2 identical over 13 bases. V was clipped by 6 bases and J by 8 bases; unmatched bases: 4. Germline V gene data show CDR1 as MGHDK and CDR2 as SYGVNS. This CDR3 has 14 residues. CDR3 sequence: CASRLAGGYDEQFF. The CDR3 DNA reads TGTGCCAGCAGACTAGCGGGAGGGTACGATGAGCAGTTCTTC.

The chain carries TRBV7-2 and TRBJ2-1, with 10 bases fitting TRBD2. Per the germline V gene, CDR1 is SGHTA and CDR2 is FQGNSA. The CDR3 extends over 16 amino acids. The trim removed 3 bases at V and 5 bases at J, leaving 7 bases unmatched. The CDR3 region has the DNA TGTGCCAGCAGCTTTCCAGCGGGAGGGCTGGACAATGAGCAGTTCTTC. This gives the protein CASSFPAGGLDNEQFF.

In its sample, this clonotype was seen a few times. The chain uses TRBV6-6 and TRBJ1-5; D may be TRBD1 (5 bases). V shed 9 bases and J shed 2 bases, with 20 bases lying between them. CDR1 and CDR2 (germline): MNHNY, SVGAGI (reference sequence). CDR3 size: 16 residues. The CDR3 sequence is CASSPRGGPGNQPQHF. The DNA for the CDR3 is TGTGCCAGTAGTCCCCGGGGGGGACCGGGCAATCAGCCCCAGCATTTT.

This clonotype was detected only once. The V gene is TRBV7-2, the J gene TRBJ1-2, with 7 positions matching TRBD1. This CDR3 has 16 residues. V shed 4 bases, J shed 5 bases, and the junction held 13 bases outside the gene matches. Germline V gene data show CDR1 as SGHTA and CDR2 as FQGNSA. The CDR3 bases are TGTGCCAGCAGCTATTTTCCGGGACAGTTACTTTATGGCTACACCTTC. It translates to CASSYFPGQLLYGYTF. Full variable domain (rest looked up from reference TRBV7-2 and TRBJ1-2): GAGVSQSPSNKVTEKGKDVELRCDPISGHTALYWYRQSLGQGLEFLIYFQGNSAPDKSGLPSDRFSAERTGGSVSTLTIQRTQQEDSAVYLCASSYFPGQLLYGYTFGSGTRLTVV.

This chain uses TRBV5-5 with TRBJ1-4; D call uncertain. This CDR3 has 15 amino acids. Per germline, CDR1 SGHKS and CDR2 YYEKEE (reference sequence). Trimming cost V 4 bases and J 8 bases, with 18 bases left between them. The CDR3 sequence: CASSPRSGPGEKLFF. For the CDR3, the DNA is TGTGCCAGCAGCCCCAGATCGGGCCCGGGGGAAAAACTGTTTTTT.

The V and J genes are TRBV18 and TRBJ2-1; D is possibly TRBD1 (6 bases). Trimming cost V 1 base and J 7 bases, with 17 bases left between them. This CDR3 has 16 amino acids. Germline CDR1 KGHSH, CDR2 LQKENI. The CDR3 loop reads CASSPRQAPLVNEQFF. The CDR3 DNA sequence: TGTGCCAGCTCACCACGACAGGCCCCTCTTGTGAATGAGCAGTTCTTC.

The chain carries TRBV27 and TRBJ2-7; 8 bases fit TRBD1. J lost 4 bases, V lost 3 bases, and 8 bases had no gene match. Germline CDR1 reads MNHEY; CDR2 reads SMNVEV (reference sequence). The CDR3 runs to 15 residues. For the CDR3, the DNA is TGTGCCAGCAGTTTTCAGGGGGCTTCCGTTTACGAGCAGTACTTC. This translates into CASSFQGASVYEQYF.

This clonotype was counted only a few times. The chain is built from TRBV20-1 and TRBJ2-3; perhaps D is TRBD1 or TRBD2 (6 bases each). Germline loops: CDR1 DFQATT, CDR2 SNEGSKA (reference sequence). With 0 bases removed from V and 4 bases from J, the gap between germline ends came to 14 bases. There are 15 residues in the CDR3. CDR3 residues: CSARDIRGGPDTQYF. Written as DNA, the CDR3 is TGCAGTGCTAGAGATATCAGGGGAGGTCCAGATACGCAGTATTTT.

V is TRBV6-6 and J is TRBJ1-2, with D unresolved. The ends were cut back, 2 bases at V and 3 bases at J, with 10 bases in the middle. This CDR3 region has 14 residues. Per germline, CDR1 MNHNY and CDR2 SVGAGI (reference sequence). The CDR3 spells CASSYVATYYGYTF. The CDR3 DNA follows: TGTGCCAGCAGTTACGTCGCCACTTACTATGGCTACACCTTC.